Following are 27 T cell receptor beta chains from one sample sequenced in a study of shared clonotypes between healthy human individuals. Sequencing used immunoSEQ multiplex PCR; TCRdb keeps in-frame clones, though not all of them. Seen here are roughly 1,500,000 clones, approximately 98.5% observed once, and the top ten hold about 0.34%. What was sequenced was naive CD4+ T cells sorted from blood. The sample's subset: CD45RA+ positively selected. The receptors originated from a man aged 25-45 years in good health.

This chain connects TRBV7-9 to TRBJ2-7; possibly TRBD2 for D (6 bases). Trimming took off 5 bases at V and 7 bases at J, with 24 bases between the two ends. The CDR3 contains 16 residues. The germline V gene has CDR1 SEHNR and CDR2 FQNEAQ (reference sequence). This CDR3 is CASSEKVAGPQEEQYF. The CDR3 DNA is TGTGCCAGCAGCGAAAAGGTGGCGGGACCCCAGGAAGAGCAGTACTTC.

This rearrangement joins TRBV2 to TRBJ2-7; TRBD1 aligns across 8 bases. V was clipped by 5 bases and J by 3 bases; unmatched bases: 6. Germline V CDR1 and CDR2: SNHLY, FYNNEI. CDR3 length: 14 residues. The CDR3 region is CASSRQGTNYEQYF. The CDR3 DNA is TGTGCCAGCAGTCGACAGGGGACGAACTACGAGCAGTACTTC.

This clone was counted a single time. The V gene is TRBV28, the J gene TRBJ1-4; D is possibly TRBD1 (5 bases). The V gene lost 4 bases and the J gene lost 7 bases, with 19 bases spanning the gap. From germline, CDR1 is MDHEN and CDR2 SYDVKM. CDR3 length: 16 residues. The DNA for the CDR3 is TGTGCCAGCAGTTCCCGAGTGGGAGGGACTGGTGAAAAACTGTTTTTT. Translated: CASSSRVGGTGEKLFF.

In its sample, this clone was seen once. This chain connects TRBV18 to TRBJ2-3; 11 bases are shared with TRBD2. Per germline, CDR1 KGHSH and CDR2 LQKENI. The CDR3 sequence is 16 residues long. J was trimmed by 4 bases and V by 5 bases; bases with no gene match: 8. The DNA for the CDR3 is TGTGCCAGCTCAATCTTAGCGGGAGGGGCCGCAGATACGCAGTATTTT. This encodes CASSILAGGAADTQYF.

The chain has TRBV9 and TRBJ2-7; 8 positions agree with TRBD2. The CDR3 length is 15 residues. V shed 4 bases and J 2 bases; nucleotides not matched to a gene: 8. The germline gives CDR1 SGDLS, CDR2 YYNGEE. CDR3 coding DNA: TGTGCCAGCAGCATCAGCGGGAGTGGGGCCTACGAGCAGTACTTC. It translates to CASSISGSGAYEQYF.

The gene calls are TRBV6-4 and TRBJ1-1, with D maybe TRBD1 (6 bases). The CDR3 contains 13 residues. Germline V gene sequence: CDR1 MRHNA, CDR2 SNTAGT. V gave up 8 bases and J gave up 1 base, with 11 bases separating them. This CDR3 is CASRATGNTEAFF. CDR3 DNA sequence: TGTGCCAGCCGAGCGACAGGGAACACTGAAGCTTTCTTT.

The chain employs TRBV18 and TRBJ1-2; 7 nucleotides align to TRBD1. This CDR3 is built from 14 residues. V lost 5 bases to trimming and J lost 5 bases; unmatched junction nucleotides: 8. The V gene's germline CDR1 is KGHSH and CDR2 LQKENI. Written as DNA, the CDR3 is TGTGCCAGCTCAACAAACACAGGGGTATATGGCTACACCTTC. This encodes CASSTNTGVYGYTF.

The V and J genes are TRBV7-3 and TRBJ2-7; TRBD2 agrees at 7 bases. The CDR3 has 15 amino acids. CDR1 and CDR2 from the germline V gene are SGHTA and FQGTGA. V was clipped by 7 bases and J by 2 bases; unmatched bases: 11. The CDR3 region has the DNA TGTGCCAGCACCAAGGTAGCTAGCGGAACCTACGAGCAGTACTTC. It translates to CASTKVASGTYEQYF.

The J gene is TRBJ2-3, the V gene TRBV29-1, with TRBD1 matching 10 bases. V shed 4 bases and J 4 bases; nucleotides not matched to a gene: 5. This CDR3 is built from 14 residues. Per the germline V gene, CDR1 is SQVTM and CDR2 is ANQGSEA. The DNA of the CDR3 is TGCAGCGTTGGAGACAGGGGGCCATCAGATACGCAGTATTTT. Translated: CSVGDRGPSDTQYF.

The chain couples TRBV9 to TRBJ1-5; weak D call: TRBD1 (6 bases). V was shortened by 4 bases and J by 4 bases, with 9 bases between the two germline ends. Germline values: CDR1 SGDLS, CDR2 YYNGEE. The length of the CDR3 is 13 residues. In DNA form, the CDR3 reads TGTGCCAGCAGCCGGGACACAAATCAGCCCCAGCATTTT. Its protein product is CASSRDTNQPQHF.

The chain carries TRBV5-1 and TRBJ2-2; 7 nucleotides agree with TRBD2. This CDR3 comprises 15 residues. CDR1 and CDR2 from the germline V gene are SGHRS and YFSETQ. V shed 4 bases and J 1 base; nucleotides not matched to a gene: 4. This CDR3 reads CASSILAKNTGELFF. The CDR3 bases are TGCGCCAGCAGCATACTAGCGAAGAACACCGGGGAGCTGTTTTTT.

J is TRBJ1-5 and V is TRBV19, with D perhaps TRBD1 (6 bases). This CDR3 is 17 amino acids long. The germline V and J ends were trimmed by 7 bases and 1 base, with 20 bases remaining between them. Germline lookup yields CDR1 LNHDA and CDR2 SQIVND (reference sequence). The CDR3: CASKPSIWRGSNQPQHF. The CDR3 region has the DNA TGTGCCAGTAAACCCTCTATCTGGAGGGGGAGCAATCAGCCCCAGCATTTT.

The rearrangement links TRBV2 to TRBJ2-7; TRBD1 agrees at 7 bases. The CDR3 contains 13 residues. Trimming cost V 5 bases and J 5 bases; bases outside gene matches: 6. Germline CDR1 SNHLY, CDR2 FYNNEI. CDR3 region: CASSSRTGDEQYF. CDR3 coding DNA: TGTGCCAGCAGTAGTCGAACAGGGGACGAGCAGTACTTC.

The J gene is TRBJ1-1, the V gene TRBV5-1; D possibly corresponds to TRBD1 (5 bases). Trimming cost V 0 bases and J 0 bases, with 12 bases left between them. In germline, CDR1 is SGHRS, CDR2 YFSETQ. The CDR3 has 16 residues. The CDR3 bases are TGCGCCAGCAGCTTGGCGGGAATGACAGTGAACACTGAAGCTTTCTTT. Translation: CASSLAGMTVNTEAFF.

This sequence joins TRBV11-2 and TRBJ2-5, with 7 bases matching TRBD1. The CDR3 consists of 15 residues. Germline V gives CDR1 SGHAT, CDR2 FQNNGV. The J segment lost 2 bases and the V segment lost 5 bases, leaving 8 bases of the junction unmatched. Here the CDR3 DNA reads TGTGCCAGCAGCCGCACAGGGGCCCAACAAGAGACCCAGTACTTC. Protein: CASSRTGAQQETQYF.

V and J are TRBV15 and TRBJ2-7, with D unresolved. CDR1 LNHNV and CDR2 YYDKDF come from the germline V gene (reference sequence). This CDR3 spans 13 amino acids. The V end lost 3 bases, the J end lost 2 bases, and 8 bases lay between the germline ends. CDR3 protein: CATSSPSTYEQYF. CDR3 sequence (DNA): TGTGCCACCAGCAGCCCCTCTACCTACGAGCAGTACTTC. Full variable domain (remainder filled in from reference TRBV15 and TRBJ2-7): DAMVIQNPRYQVTQFGKPVTLSCSQTLNHNVMYWYQQKSSQAPKLLFHYYDKDFNNEADTPDNFQSRRPNTSFCFLDIRSPGLGDTAMYLCATSSPSTYEQYFGPGTRLTVT.

The chain couples TRBV4-3 to TRBJ1-2, with 7 bases that match TRBD1. Germline V lookup: CDR1 LGHNA, CDR2 YSLEER. V gave up 3 bases and J gave up 4 bases; unmatched junction bases: 11. CDR3 size: 16 residues. The CDR3 DNA is TGCGCCAGCAGCCAGACCCTGACAGGGACCTTCTATGGCTACACCTTC. It specifies CASSQTLTGTFYGYTF.

This rearrangement joins TRBV5-1 to TRBJ2-7; D might be TRBD1 (6 bases). Germline lookup yields CDR1 SGHRS and CDR2 YFSETQ. The CDR3 totals 15 residues. The V end lost 2 bases, the J end lost 4 bases, and 16 bases lay between the germline ends. The CDR3 loop is CASSLNRTVKYEQYF. CDR3 coding DNA: TGCGCCAGCAGCTTAAATAGGACAGTAAAATACGAGCAGTACTTC.

The rearrangement joins TRBV18 to TRBJ2-2; 8 bases are shared with TRBD1. CDR1 is KGHSH and CDR2 is LQKENI in the germline V gene. The CDR3 loop spans 16 amino acids. J lost 6 bases, V lost 1 base, and 7 bases had no gene match. The CDR3 is CASSPRWTGYSGELFF. In DNA form, the CDR3 reads TGTGCCAGCTCACCACGGTGGACAGGGTATTCCGGGGAGCTGTTTTTT.

V gene TRBV7-9 combines with J gene TRBJ2-5; maybe TRBD2 (5 bases). The CDR3 extends over 14 amino acids. V lost 5 bases and J 1 base, leaving 11 bases between the germline ends. CDR1 is SEHNR, CDR2 FQNEAQ, per germline (reference sequence). The CDR3: CASSHTGIQETQYF. CDR3 nucleotide sequence: TGTGCCAGCAGCCACACGGGGATCCAAGAGACCCAGTACTTC.

The V call is TRBV14, the J call TRBJ2-1; 10 positions match TRBD2. CDR3 length: 15 amino acids. Germline loops: CDR1 SGHDN, CDR2 FVKESK. Trimming took 4 bases from V and 6 from J; bases not matched to a gene: 6. This chain's CDR3 is CASSPSRTSGNEQFF. As DNA, the CDR3 is TGTGCCAGCAGCCCGTCGAGGACTAGCGGCAATGAGCAGTTCTTC.

V and J are TRBV10-3 and TRBJ1-2; weak D call: TRBD1 (6 bases). CDR1 and CDR2 (germline): ENHRY, SYGVKD. V lost 0 bases and J 4 bases, leaving 18 bases between the germline ends. The CDR3 is made up of 17 amino acids. CDR3 sequence reads: CAISESSGAGSVYGYTF. The CDR3 DNA sequence: TGTGCCATCAGTGAGTCTTCAGGGGCTGGTTCGGTCTATGGCTACACCTTC.

The chain joins TRBV29-1 to TRBJ2-1, with D maybe TRBD2 (6 bases). Germline CDR1 is SQVTM and CDR2 is ANQGSEA. The germline V and J ends were trimmed by 6 bases and 2 bases, with 14 bases remaining between them. The CDR3 totals 14 residues. This chain's CDR3 is CSVASPGAYNEQFF. The DNA for the CDR3 is TGCAGCGTAGCTTCACCGGGGGCCTACAATGAGCAGTTCTTC.

This sequence joins TRBV18 and TRBJ2-2; D unclear. The V and J ends lost 2 bases and 9 bases respectively, with 4 bases between them. There are 11 residues in the CDR3. Germline V lookup: CDR1 KGHSH, CDR2 LQKENI. The CDR3 coding sequence is TGTGCCAGCTCACCAACCTGGGAGCTGTTTTTT. Protein sequence: CASSPTWELFF.

This chain connects TRBV29-1 to TRBJ1-4; no clear D gene. CDR1 and CDR2 (germline): SQVTM, ANQGSEA. The CDR3 spans 14 residues. Trimming pared 7 bases from V and 0 bases from J, leaving 12 bases between. The CDR3 region has the DNA TGCAGCGCCTTTGCAACAGCAACTAATGAAAAACTGTTTTTT. Its translation: CSAFATATNEKLFF.

The genes are TRBV2 and TRBJ1-1, with 8 bases aligning to TRBD1. The CDR3 is made up of 15 amino acids. Trimming at V came to 7 bases and at J to 0 bases, leaving 7 bases not matched to a gene. Per germline, CDR1 SNHLY and CDR2 FYNNEI. The CDR3 DNA is TGTGCCAGCACGGACAGGGCTAAAATGAACACTGAAGCTTTCTTT. Protein: CASTDRAKMNTEAFF.

The chain uses TRBV20-1 and TRBJ2-7; D unclear. Trimming removed 6 bases from V and 3 bases from J, with 9 bases in between. This CDR3 is built from 11 residues. The germline gives CDR1 DFQATT, CDR2 SNEGSKA (reference sequence). The CDR3 DNA reads TGCAGTGCAGCACTAATCTACGAGCAGTACTTC. Residues: CSAALIYEQYF.